One TCR beta chain is described in this entry. One end of the junction varies from germline; a read error may be responsible. Treatment meaning: roughly 19 received Ad26.COV2.S at low or high dose, single or two shots; 5 received placebo; per-sample allocation not given. Following the first vaccine or placebo injection, samples were taken on day 63. Vaccination employed an Ad26 vector expressing the Wuhan-strain SARS-CoV-2 spike. This sample is drawn from a study of Ad26.COV2.S vaccination and SARS-CoV-2 variants. At the level of the study: Each vaccinee took Ad26.COV2.S intramuscularly, once or twice 56 days apart.

TCRdb keeps only in-frame clones here, not all; method: immunoSEQ multiplex PCR. This sample has some 300,000 clones, with just over 85% found just once. Germline values: CDR1 SEHNR, CDR2 FQNEAQ (reference sequence). The CDR3 loop spans 18 amino acids. The chain uses TRBV7-9 and TRBJ2-5; the D call may be TRBD1 or TRBD2 (5 bases each). The TCR sequence derives from a person between 18 and 65 years old who received the Ad26.COV2.S COVID-19 vaccine or a placebo. Source: peripheral blood, taken in a trial of Ad26.COV2.S vaccine versus placebo. The CDR3 loop reads CASSLRPGRTLYQETQHF. The CDR3 coding sequence is TGTGCCAGCAGCTTAAGGCCGGGACGGACTTTGTACCAAGAGACCCAGCACTTC.